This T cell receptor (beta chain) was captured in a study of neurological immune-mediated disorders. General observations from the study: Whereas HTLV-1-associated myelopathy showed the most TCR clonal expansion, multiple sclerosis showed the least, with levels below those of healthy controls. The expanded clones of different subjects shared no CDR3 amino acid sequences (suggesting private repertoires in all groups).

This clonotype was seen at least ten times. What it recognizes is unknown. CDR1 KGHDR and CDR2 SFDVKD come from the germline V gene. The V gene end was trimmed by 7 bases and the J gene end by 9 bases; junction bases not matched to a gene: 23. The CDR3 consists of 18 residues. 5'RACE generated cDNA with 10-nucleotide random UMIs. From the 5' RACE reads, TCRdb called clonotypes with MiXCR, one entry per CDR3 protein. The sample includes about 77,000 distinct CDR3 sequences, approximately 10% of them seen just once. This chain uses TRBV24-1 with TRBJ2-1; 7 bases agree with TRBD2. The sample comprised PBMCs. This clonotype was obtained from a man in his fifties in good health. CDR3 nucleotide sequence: TGTGCCACCAGCGACTTAACAGCGGGAACCCCCGGCCTGAGTGAGCAGTTCTTC. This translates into CATSDLTAGTPGLSEQFF.